A selection of T cell receptor beta chains follows, all from one sample in a study of T cell changes during pregnancy in multiple sclerosis. Clones were sequenced by immunoSEQ multiplex PCR, and TCRdb holds only the in-frame ones, with some missing. Of fewer than 45,000 clones listed, about 89% are singletons. The source was CD4+ T cells from peripheral blood mononuclear cells, collected in the third trimester of pregnancy. These receptors were collected from a female donor in good health, enrolled as a control in a pregnancy study. CDR3s include the opening cysteine and the closing phenylalanine or tryptophan. Each record gives: clone size, V gene, J gene, D gene, CDR3 protein, CDR3 DNA. D genes are given only for firm matches. A clone size is listed for some rows: how often the clone was seen (once, few, many), or a class if it is expanded.

abundance: NA
v_gene: TRBV2
j_gene: TRBJ1-2
d_gene: NA
CDR3aa: CASSGAGDIGGYTF
CDR3nt: TGTGCCAGCAGTGGGGCAGGGGATATAGGTGGCTACACCTTC

abundance: few
v_gene: TRBV4-3
j_gene: TRBJ2-7
d_gene: TRBD1
CDR3aa: CASSQRTGGNYEQYF
CDR3nt: TGCGCCAGCAGCCAACGGACAGGGGGCAACTACGAGCAGTACTTC

abundance: NA
v_gene: TRBV2
j_gene: TRBJ2-7
d_gene: NA
CDR3aa: CASSLLPGGEQYF
CDR3nt: TGTGCCAGCAGCCTCCTCCCCGGGGGCGAGCAGTACTTC

abundance: few
v_gene: TRBV18
j_gene: TRBJ1-5
d_gene: TRBD1
CDR3aa: CASSPQGDQPQHF
CDR3nt: TGTGCCAGCTCACCCCAGGGGGATCAGCCCCAGCATTTT

abundance: NA
v_gene: TRBV6-5
j_gene: TRBJ2-7
d_gene: NA
CDR3aa: CASRRQASSYEQYF
CDR3nt: TGTGCCAGCAGAAGGCAGGCGAGCTCCTACGAGCAGTACTTC

abundance: NA
v_gene: TRBV2
j_gene: TRBJ2-3
d_gene: NA
CDR3aa: CASGASKADTQYF
CDR3nt: TGTGCCAGCGGGGCTTCGAAGGCAGATACGCAGTATTTT

abundance: NA
v_gene: TRBV7-2
j_gene: TRBJ1-3
d_gene: TRBD1
CDR3aa: CASSLWTGSGNTIYF
CDR3nt: TGTGCCAGCAGCTTATGGACAGGGTCTGGAAACACCATATATTTT

abundance: NA
v_gene: TRBV19
j_gene: TRBJ1-1
d_gene: NA
CDR3aa: CASKPRTGGTEAFF
CDR3nt: TGTGCCAGTAAACCTCGAACGGGAGGCACTGAAGCTTTCTTT

abundance: NA
v_gene: TRBV11-2
j_gene: TRBJ2-7
d_gene: NA
CDR3aa: CASSLGVLGGEQYF
CDR3nt: TGTGCCAGCAGCTTAGGAGTCCTGGGGGGCGAGCAGTACTTC

abundance: NA
v_gene: TRBV29-1
j_gene: TRBJ2-1
d_gene: TRBD2
CDR3aa: CSGNLAGGSGEQFF
CDR3nt: TGCAGCGGAAACCTAGCGGGAGGTTCGGGTGAGCAGTTCTTC

abundance: NA
v_gene: TRBV4-3
j_gene: TRBJ2-3
d_gene: NA
CDR3aa: CASSQEGMPSTDTQYF
CDR3nt: TGCGCCAGCAGCCAGGAGGGGATGCCAAGCACAGATACGCAGTATTTT

abundance: NA
v_gene: TRBV19
j_gene: TRBJ2-7
d_gene: TRBD1
CDR3aa: CASRTGTGSAYEQYF
CDR3nt: TGTGCCAGTAGGACCGGGACAGGGTCAGCCTACGAGCAGTACTTC

abundance: once
v_gene: TRBV2
j_gene: TRBJ2-3
d_gene: TRBD2
CDR3aa: CASSPAGEGTDTQYF
CDR3nt: TGTGCCAGCAGTCCCGCGGGGGAAGGCACAGATACGCAGTATTTT

abundance: NA
v_gene: TRBV7-5
j_gene: TRBJ2-7
d_gene: NA
CDR3aa: CCRTGCTYEQYF
CDR3nt: TGCTGCAGGACAGGGTGCACCTACGAGCAGTACTTC

abundance: once
v_gene: TRBV7-8
j_gene: TRBJ1-2
d_gene: NA
CDR3aa: CASSFRDTTYGYTF
CDR3nt: TGTGCCAGCAGCTTCCGGGACACTACCTATGGCTACACCTTC

abundance: NA
v_gene: TRBV10-3
j_gene: TRBJ2-2
d_gene: TRBD1
CDR3aa: CAISRGSDTGELFF
CDR3nt: TGTGCCATCAGCAGGGGGAGCGACACCGGGGAGCTGTTTTTT

abundance: NA
v_gene: TRBV7-3
j_gene: TRBJ2-1
d_gene: TRBD2
CDR3aa: CASLPSGTSAYNEQFF
CDR3nt: TGTGCCAGCCTACCGAGTGGGACTAGCGCATACAATGAGCAGTTCTTC

abundance: NA
v_gene: TRBV4-1
j_gene: TRBJ2-1
d_gene: NA
CDR3aa: CASSQEIIGDSSYNEQFF
CDR3nt: TGCGCCAGCAGCCAAGAAATTATCGGAGATAGCTCCTACAATGAGCAGTTCTTC

abundance: NA
v_gene: TRBV10-3
j_gene: TRBJ2-7
d_gene: NA
CDR3aa: CAIAREVYEQYF
CDR3nt: TGTGCCATCGCCAGGGAAGTCTACGAGCAGTACTTC

abundance: NA
v_gene: TRBV2
j_gene: TRBJ1-5
d_gene: TRBD1
CDR3aa: CASSGTGHNQPQHF
CDR3nt: TGTGCCAGCAGTGGGACAGGGCACAATCAGCCCCAGCATTTT

abundance: once
v_gene: TRBV29-1
j_gene: TRBJ2-5
d_gene: TRBD1
CDR3aa: CSVRTGKETQYF
CDR3nt: TGCAGCGTTAGGACAGGGAAGGAGACCCAGTACTTC

abundance: NA
v_gene: TRBV6-1
j_gene: TRBJ2-5
d_gene: TRBD2
CDR3aa: CASSVGSGGAETQYF
CDR3nt: TGTGCCAGCAGTGTTGGTAGCGGGGGGGCCGAGACCCAGTACTTC

abundance: NA
v_gene: TRBV5-4
j_gene: TRBJ2-1
d_gene: NA
CDR3aa: CASSLYGGLYNEQFF
CDR3nt: TGTGCCAGCAGCTTATACGGGGGGCTCTACAATGAGCAGTTCTTC

abundance: NA
v_gene: TRBV2
j_gene: TRBJ2-7
d_gene: TRBD1
CDR3aa: CASSARQGYFLQYF
CDR3nt: TGTGCCAGCAGTGCGAGACAGGGATACTTTTTGCAGTACTTC

abundance: NA
v_gene: TRBV25-1
j_gene: TRBJ1-1
d_gene: NA
CDR3aa: CASRGNSERAFF
CDR3nt: TGTGCCAGCAGGGGAAATAGTGAGCGGGCTTTCTTT

abundance: NA
v_gene: TRBV7-8
j_gene: TRBJ1-1
d_gene: NA
CDR3aa: CASSLGGVAEAFF
CDR3nt: TGTGCCAGCAGCTTAGGTGGAGTGGCTGAAGCTTTCTTT

abundance: NA
v_gene: TRBV27
j_gene: TRBJ1-1
d_gene: NA
CDR3aa: CASWRTGATEAFF
CDR3nt: TGTGCCAGCTGGCGTACTGGGGCCACTGAAGCTTTCTTT

abundance: NA
v_gene: TRBV5-1
j_gene: TRBJ2-5
d_gene: NA
CDR3aa: CASRQGGGETQYF
CDR3nt: TGCGCCAGCAGGCAGGGAGGTGGAGAGACCCAGTACTTC

abundance: NA
v_gene: TRBV7-2
j_gene: TRBJ2-7
d_gene: TRBD2
CDR3aa: CASSPWTSGGAYEQYF
CDR3nt: TGTGCCAGCAGCCCCTGGACTAGCGGGGGGGCCTACGAGCAGTACTTC

abundance: NA
v_gene: TRBV15
j_gene: TRBJ2-3
d_gene: TRBD2
CDR3aa: CATSRDGTSGIPSTDTQYF
CDR3nt: TGTGCCACCAGCAGAGATGGGACTAGCGGGATCCCTAGCACAGATACGCAGTATTTT

abundance: NA
v_gene: TRBV11-3
j_gene: TRBJ2-2
d_gene: NA
CDR3aa: CASSNRANTGELFF
CDR3nt: TGTGCCAGCAGCAACAGGGCCAACACCGGGGAGCTGTTTTTT

abundance: NA
v_gene: TRBV7-9
j_gene: TRBJ2-1
d_gene: TRBD2
CDR3aa: CASSPRGGSYNEQFF
CDR3nt: TGTGCCAGCAGCCCACGCGGGGGGTCCTACAATGAGCAGTTCTTC

abundance: NA
v_gene: TRBV28
j_gene: TRBJ1-2
d_gene: TRBD1
CDR3aa: CASSAGQTYGYTF
CDR3nt: TGTGCCAGCAGTGCGGGACAGACCTATGGCTACACCTTC

abundance: NA
v_gene: TRBV7-3
j_gene: TRBJ2-1
d_gene: TRBD2
CDR3aa: CASGGSGSEQFF
CDR3nt: TGTGCCAGCGGGGGTAGCGGGTCTGAGCAGTTCTTC

abundance: NA
v_gene: TRBV18
j_gene: TRBJ1-2
d_gene: TRBD1
CDR3aa: CASSLDRIGGYTF
CDR3nt: TGTGCCAGCTCTCTGGACAGGATCGGTGGCTACACCTTC

abundance: NA
v_gene: TRBV7-2
j_gene: TRBJ2-6
d_gene: TRBD2
CDR3aa: CASRPAGGTGANVLTF
CDR3nt: TGTGCCAGCCGTCCGGCGGGGGGAACTGGGGCCAACGTCCTGACTTTC

abundance: NA
v_gene: TRBV19
j_gene: TRBJ1-5
d_gene: NA
CDR3aa: CASTRRNGGSDQPQHF
CDR3nt: TGTGCCAGTACCCGCCGTAACGGGGGATCGGATCAGCCCCAGCATTTT

abundance: NA
v_gene: TRBV5-5
j_gene: TRBJ2-1
d_gene: NA
CDR3aa: CASSSEGAEYNEQFF
CDR3nt: TGTGCCAGCAGTTCCGAGGGAGCGGAGTACAATGAGCAGTTCTTC

abundance: NA
v_gene: TRBV30
j_gene: TRBJ1-5
d_gene: NA
CDR3aa: CAWSVRGNQPQHF
CDR3nt: TGTGCCTGGAGTGTACGCGGAAATCAGCCCCAGCATTTT

abundance: NA
v_gene: TRBV28
j_gene: TRBJ2-7
d_gene: TRBD1
CDR3aa: CASSWTGSEQYF
CDR3nt: TGTGCCAGCAGCTGGACAGGGAGTGAGCAGTACTTC

abundance: NA
v_gene: TRBV10-3
j_gene: TRBJ2-3
d_gene: TRBD2
CDR3aa: CAISEPSGARRVADTQYF
CDR3nt: TGTGCCATCAGTGAGCCTAGCGGGGCCCGCCGGGTGGCAGATACGCAGTATTTT

abundance: NA
v_gene: TRBV30
j_gene: TRBJ1-1
d_gene: TRBD1
CDR3aa: CACRQGWGTEAFF
CDR3nt: TGTGCCTGTCGACAGGGATGGGGCACTGAAGCTTTCTTT

abundance: NA
v_gene: TRBV5-3
j_gene: TRBJ2-3
d_gene: TRBD2
CDR3aa: CARSSQRGRTDTQYF
CDR3nt: TGTGCCAGAAGCTCCCAGCGGGGGAGGACAGATACGCAGTATTTT

abundance: NA
v_gene: TRBV28
j_gene: TRBJ2-7
d_gene: TRBD1
CDR3aa: CASRPRRGPTSYEQYF
CDR3nt: TGTGCCAGCAGGCCCCGTAGGGGGCCTACCTCCTACGAGCAGTACTTC

abundance: NA
v_gene: TRBV7-3
j_gene: TRBJ2-1
d_gene: TRBD2
CDR3aa: CASSLKAGEFNEQFF
CDR3nt: TGTGCCAGCAGCTTAAAAGCGGGAGAATTCAATGAGCAGTTCTTC

abundance: once
v_gene: TRBV4-1
j_gene: TRBJ2-3
d_gene: TRBD1
CDR3aa: CASSQLPGQITDTQYF
CDR3nt: TGCGCCAGCAGCCAGCTACCGGGACAGATCACAGATACGCAGTATTTT

abundance: NA
v_gene: TRBV4-1
j_gene: TRBJ2-1
d_gene: TRBD1
CDR3aa: CASSQTGVGNNEQFF
CDR3nt: TGCGCCAGCAGCCAAACAGGGGTCGGGAACAATGAGCAGTTCTTC

abundance: NA
v_gene: TRBV19
j_gene: TRBJ1-6
d_gene: NA
CDR3aa: CASNAGEFVSNSPLHF
CDR3nt: TGTGCCAGTAACGCAGGGGAGTTTGTAAGTAATTCACCCCTCCACTTT

abundance: NA
v_gene: TRBV14
j_gene: TRBJ1-2
d_gene: TRBD1
CDR3aa: CASSQGLGQGGAYGYTF
CDR3nt: TGTGCCAGCAGCCAAGGACTCGGACAGGGTGGGGCATATGGCTACACCTTC

abundance: NA
v_gene: TRBV15
j_gene: TRBJ1-2
d_gene: NA
CDR3aa: CATSRDWGHSNYGYTF
CDR3nt: TGTGCCACCAGCAGAGATTGGGGACATTCGAACTATGGCTACACCTTC

abundance: NA
v_gene: TRBV15
j_gene: TRBJ1-4
d_gene: NA
CDR3aa: CATSLSTGEKLFF
CDR3nt: TGTGCCACCAGCCTAAGCACGGGAGAAAAACTGTTTTTT

abundance: NA
v_gene: TRBV6-6
j_gene: TRBJ1-3
d_gene: NA
CDR3aa: CASSYSNAGGRNTIYF
CDR3nt: TGTGCCAGCAGTTACTCGAACGCGGGGGGCAGAAACACCATATATTTT

abundance: NA
v_gene: TRBV7-2
j_gene: TRBJ2-7
d_gene: TRBD1
CDR3aa: CASSEEGQGAYEQYF
CDR3nt: TGTGCCAGCAGTGAGGAGGGACAGGGGGCCTACGAGCAGTACTTC

abundance: NA
v_gene: TRBV18
j_gene: TRBJ2-7
d_gene: NA
CDR3aa: CASSPPSLNYEQYF
CDR3nt: TGTGCCAGCTCACCACCATCACTAAACTACGAGCAGTACTTC

abundance: few
v_gene: TRBV2
j_gene: TRBJ2-7
d_gene: NA
CDR3aa: CASSGVRNEQYF
CDR3nt: TGTGCCAGCAGTGGCGTGCGGAACGAGCAGTACTTC

abundance: NA
v_gene: TRBV6-1
j_gene: TRBJ2-1
d_gene: NA
CDR3aa: CASWIVWSEQFF
CDR3nt: TGTGCCAGCTGGATAGTATGGAGCGAGCAGTTCTTC

abundance: NA
v_gene: TRBV7-9
j_gene: TRBJ2-1
d_gene: TRBD2
CDR3aa: CASSPVGTGGYNEQFF
CDR3nt: TGTGCCAGCAGCCCCGTCGGGACGGGAGGTTACAATGAGCAGTTCTTC

abundance: NA
v_gene: TRBV6-5
j_gene: TRBJ2-3
d_gene: TRBD1
CDR3aa: CASSRTGGNTDTQYF
CDR3nt: TGTGCCAGCAGCCGGACAGGGGGCAACACAGATACGCAGTATTTT

abundance: NA
v_gene: TRBV20-1
j_gene: TRBJ2-5
d_gene: NA
CDR3aa: CSAIQETQYF
CDR3nt: TGCAGTGCTATTCAGGAGACCCAGTACTTC